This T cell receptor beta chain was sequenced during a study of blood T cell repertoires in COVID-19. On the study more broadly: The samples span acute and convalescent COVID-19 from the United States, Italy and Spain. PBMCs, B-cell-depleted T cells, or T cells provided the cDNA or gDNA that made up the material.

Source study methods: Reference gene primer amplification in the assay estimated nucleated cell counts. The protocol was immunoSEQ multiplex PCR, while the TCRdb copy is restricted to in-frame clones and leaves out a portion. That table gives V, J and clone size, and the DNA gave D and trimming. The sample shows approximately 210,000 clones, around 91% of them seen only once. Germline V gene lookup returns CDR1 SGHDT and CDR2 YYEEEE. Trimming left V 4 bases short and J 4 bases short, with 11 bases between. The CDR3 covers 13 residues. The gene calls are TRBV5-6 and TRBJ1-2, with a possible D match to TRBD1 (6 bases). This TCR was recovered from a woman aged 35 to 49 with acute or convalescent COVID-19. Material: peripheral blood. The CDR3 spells CASSPGHFYGYTF. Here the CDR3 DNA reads TGTGCCAGCAGCCCGGGACATTTCTATGGCTACACCTTC.